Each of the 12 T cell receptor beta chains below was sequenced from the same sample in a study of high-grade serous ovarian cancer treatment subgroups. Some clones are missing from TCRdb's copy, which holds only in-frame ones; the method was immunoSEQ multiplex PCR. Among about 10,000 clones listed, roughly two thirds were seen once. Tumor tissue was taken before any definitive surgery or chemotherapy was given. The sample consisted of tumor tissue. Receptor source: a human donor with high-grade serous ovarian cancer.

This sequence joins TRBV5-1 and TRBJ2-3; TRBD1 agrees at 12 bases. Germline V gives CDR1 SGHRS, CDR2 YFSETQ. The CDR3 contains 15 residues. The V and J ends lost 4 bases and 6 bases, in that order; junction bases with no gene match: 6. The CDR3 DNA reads TGCGCCAGCAGCGGAGGGACAGGGGGCGCGGATACGCAGTATTTT. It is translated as CASSGGTGGADTQYF.

The CDR3 sequence: CASSRNGQAAGEKLFF. DNA for the CDR3: TGTGCCAGCTCACGAAATGGACAGGCCGCGGGAGAAAAACTGTTTTTT. The chain recombines TRBV18 with TRBJ1-4, with 7 bases fitting TRBD1. Germline CDR1 reads KGHSH; CDR2 reads LQKENI. J gave up 8 bases and V 4 bases, and 13 bases lay outside the gene matches. The CDR3 covers 16 residues.

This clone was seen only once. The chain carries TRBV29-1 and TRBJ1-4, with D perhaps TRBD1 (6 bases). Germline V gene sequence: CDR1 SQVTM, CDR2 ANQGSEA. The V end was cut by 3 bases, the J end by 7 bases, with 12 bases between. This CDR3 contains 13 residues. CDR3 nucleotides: TGCAGCGTTGAGGGGGGCTTCGGTGAAAAACTGTTTTTT. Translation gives CSVEGGFGEKLFF.

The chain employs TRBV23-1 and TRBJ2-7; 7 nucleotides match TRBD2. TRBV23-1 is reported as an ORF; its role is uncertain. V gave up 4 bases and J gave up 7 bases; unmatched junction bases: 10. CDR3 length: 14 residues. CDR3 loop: CASSPRLAGWEQYF. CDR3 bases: TGCGCCAGCAGTCCGCGACTAGCTGGCTGGGAGCAGTACTTC.

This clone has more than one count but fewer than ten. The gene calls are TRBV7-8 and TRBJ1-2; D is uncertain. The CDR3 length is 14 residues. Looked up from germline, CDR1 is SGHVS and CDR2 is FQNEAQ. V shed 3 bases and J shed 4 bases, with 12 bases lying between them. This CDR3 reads CASSFRPLGYGYTF. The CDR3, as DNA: TGTGCCAGCAGCTTTAGGCCCCTCGGCTATGGCTACACCTTC.

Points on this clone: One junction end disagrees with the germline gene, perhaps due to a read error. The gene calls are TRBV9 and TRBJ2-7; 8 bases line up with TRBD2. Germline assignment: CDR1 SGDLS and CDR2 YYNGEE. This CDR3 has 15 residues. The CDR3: CASSPRTSSSSEQYF. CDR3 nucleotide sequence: TGTGCCAGCAGCCCCCGGACTAGCTCGTCCTCCGAGCAGTACTTC.

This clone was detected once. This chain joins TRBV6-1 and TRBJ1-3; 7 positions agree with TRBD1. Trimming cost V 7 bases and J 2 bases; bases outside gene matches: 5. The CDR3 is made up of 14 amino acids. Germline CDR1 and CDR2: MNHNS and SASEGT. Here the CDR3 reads CASIGTATGNTIYF. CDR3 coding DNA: TGTGCCAGCATTGGGACAGCTACTGGAAACACCATATATTTT.

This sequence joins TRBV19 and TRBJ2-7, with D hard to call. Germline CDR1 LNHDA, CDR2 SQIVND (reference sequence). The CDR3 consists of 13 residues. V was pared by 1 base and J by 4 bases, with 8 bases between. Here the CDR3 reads CASSIVGAYEQYF. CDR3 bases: TGTGCCAGTAGTATAGTAGGAGCGTACGAGCAGTACTTC.

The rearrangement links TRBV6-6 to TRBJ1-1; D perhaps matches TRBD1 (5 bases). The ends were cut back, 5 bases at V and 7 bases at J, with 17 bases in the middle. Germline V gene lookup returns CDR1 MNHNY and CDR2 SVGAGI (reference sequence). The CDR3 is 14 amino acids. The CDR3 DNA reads TGTGCCAGCAGTGCCAGCAGAGGGGCCGTTGAAGCTTTCTTT. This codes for CASSASRGAVEAFF.

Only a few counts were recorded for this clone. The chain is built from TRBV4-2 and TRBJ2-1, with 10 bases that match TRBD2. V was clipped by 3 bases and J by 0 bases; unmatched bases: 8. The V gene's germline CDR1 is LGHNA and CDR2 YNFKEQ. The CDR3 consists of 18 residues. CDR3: CASSHPIAGGPSYNEQFF. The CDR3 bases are TGTGCCAGCAGCCACCCAATAGCGGGAGGCCCCTCCTACAATGAGCAGTTCTTC.

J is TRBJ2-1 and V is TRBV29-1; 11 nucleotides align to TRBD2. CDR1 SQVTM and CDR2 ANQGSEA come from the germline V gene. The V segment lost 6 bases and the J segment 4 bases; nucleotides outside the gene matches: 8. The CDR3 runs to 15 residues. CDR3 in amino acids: CSVPGRTSGYNEQFF. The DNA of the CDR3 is TGCAGCGTACCCGGGAGGACTAGCGGGTACAATGAGCAGTTCTTC.

The CDR3 DNA sequence: TGTGCCAGTAGTAGAGGTGGGGCTAGCGGGAGCTACGAGCAGTACTTC. It specifies CASSRGGASGSYEQYF. V gene TRBV19 combines with J gene TRBJ2-5; 10 nucleotides agree with TRBD2. The end of the DNA is better explained by TRBJ2-7, so the J call may be wrong. The CDR3 consists of 16 residues. CDR1 and CDR2 from the germline V gene are LNHDA and SQIVND (reference sequence).